The 3 T cell receptor beta chains given below trace back to one sample, sequenced in a study of shared clonotypes between healthy human individuals. Profiled with immunoSEQ multiplex PCR; TCRdb holds only in-frame clones, not every one. The sample yields millions of clones, around nine tenths seen once. Sequencing was performed on naive CD4+ T cells sorted from blood. This sample's subset: CD45RA+ positively selected. These receptor sequences come from a man younger than 30 in good health.

In nucleotides, the CDR3 is TGTGCCAGCAGTGCCTCGACAGGGGCGGTAGGGCAGCCCCAGCATTTT. Translation: CASSASTGAVGQPQHF. This chain connects TRBV27 to TRBJ1-5, with 8 bases matching TRBD1. Unmatched junction bases numbered 13, after V lost 5 bases and J lost 7 bases. The CDR3 has 16 residues. Germline CDR1 MNHEY, CDR2 SMNVEV (reference sequence).

With respect to this clone: Other DNA sequences in the same sample also yield this CDR3. This chain links TRBV27 with TRBJ2-2, with no clear D. Germline lookup yields CDR1 MNHEY and CDR2 SMNVEV (reference sequence). The V end was cut by 6 bases, the J end by 4 bases, with 3 bases between. The CDR3 is 11 amino acids. The CDR3 sequence is CASSLTGELFF. The CDR3 DNA sequence: TGTGCCAGCAGCCTCACCGGGGAGCTGTTTTTT.

V and J are TRBV28 and TRBJ2-7; 8 bases are shared with TRBD2. The V gene's germline CDR1 is MDHEN and CDR2 SYDVKM. This CDR3 is built from 14 residues. The V segment lost 5 bases and the J segment 2 bases; nucleotides outside the gene matches: 5. CDR3 protein: CASSPGGAPYEQYF. For the CDR3, the DNA is TGTGCCAGCAGTCCGGGAGGGGCGCCCTACGAGCAGTACTTC.